This T cell receptor beta chain is drawn from a study of blood T cell repertoires in COVID-19. Study-wide background: The origin of the acute and convalescent COVID-19 samples was the United States, Italy and Spain. T cells, B-cell-depleted T cells, or PBMCs provided the cDNA or gDNA that served as material.

In the original workflow: Scientists estimated how many nucleated cells there were by amplifying reference gene primers. The assay was immunoSEQ multiplex PCR, and TCRdb's table has in-frame clones only and misses some. D and trimming come from the DNA, and the V and J calls and clone size come from that table. The sample contains more than 95,000 clones, around 70% of which appear only once. V lost 1 base, J lost 5 bases, and 8 bases stayed unmatched. Germline CDR1 reads SGDLS; CDR2 reads YYNGEE. The CDR3 extends over 16 amino acids. Patients in Seattle were enrolled during active infection, then followed longitudinally.

Source material: peripheral blood. The chain is built from TRBV9 and TRBJ2-1; 8 positions agree with TRBD2. The sequence derives from an elderly man with COVID-19, enrolled during active disease. The CDR3 DNA reads as TGTGCCAGCAGCGTATACGCGGGAGGCCCTGACAATGAGCAGTTCTTC. Protein: CASSVYAGGPDNEQFF.